This TCR beta chain emerged from a study of cytomegalovirus exposure and HLA in healthy donors. J lost 6 bases, V lost 2 bases, and 2 bases had no gene match. In germline, CDR1 is MNHEY, CDR2 SMNVEV (reference sequence). This CDR3 is 13 amino acids long. Overall study results and limits: Analyzed later, association rates of TCRs varied across HLA loci, with DRB1 most and HLA-C fewest. It emerged from a later analysis that several of the most significant clusters appeared to be linked to common viral pathogens. In most subjects, TCR beta sequences reportedly gave accurate predictions of HLA-A and HLA-B alleles.

The PCR used 60 Vbeta and 13 Jbeta primers. Only in-frame clones appear in the TCRdb table, and some are missing; sequencing was by immunoSEQ multiplex PCR. The sample has about 210,000 clones, roughly 85% seen once. Remarks on this clone: Its antigen remains unknown.

Sample: PBMCs. The chain joins TRBV27 to TRBJ1-1; TRBD1 aligns across 8 bases. This sequence was found in a male donor in good health and CMV-seronegative. The CDR3 here is CASSLEGQAEAFF. CDR3 sequence (DNA): TGTGCCAGCAGTTTAGAGGGACAGGCTGAAGCTTTCTTT.